The 6 T cell receptor beta chains below were found in one sample sequenced in a study of T cell responses to AZD1222 COVID-19 vaccine. The protocol was immunoSEQ multiplex PCR, while the TCRdb copy is restricted to in-frame clones and leaves out a portion. Found here are over 130,000 clones, more than 85% of them singletons; the top ten hold roughly 3.4%. Material: peripheral blood, obtained 28 days after the second AZD1222 dose. The receptors come from an adult who received the AZD1222 COVID-19 vaccine.

J is TRBJ2-7 and V is TRBV7-9, with D tentatively TRBD1 (6 bases). The V and J ends lost 0 bases and 6 bases respectively, with 12 bases between them. This CDR3 has 14 residues. Germline V CDR1 and CDR2: SEHNR, FQNEAQ (reference sequence). CDR3 sequence: CASSLAVVGGEQYF. For the CDR3, the DNA is TGTGCCAGCAGCTTAGCCGTAGTAGGGGGCGAGCAGTACTTC. Filled out from reference TRBV7-9 and TRBJ2-7, the complete variable domain reads DTGVSQNPRHKITKRGQNVTFRCDPISEHNRLYWYRQTLGQGPEFLTYFQNEAQLEKSRLLSDRFSAERPKGSFSTLEIQRTEQGDSAMYLCASSLAVVGGEQYFGPGTRLTVT.

The chain carries TRBV7-9 and TRBJ2-7; possibly TRBD2 for D (6 bases). The CDR3 sequence is 14 residues long. The V and J ends lost 5 bases and 3 bases respectively, with 14 bases between them. Germline CDR1 reads SEHNR; CDR2 reads FQNEAQ (reference sequence). CDR3 sequence (DNA): TGTGCCAGCAGCCAACGTAATAGCGGCTACGAGCAGTACTTC. It codes for CASSQRNSGYEQYF.

This sequence joins TRBV7-8 and TRBJ1-2; D is unclear. Trimming removed 2 bases from V and 6 bases from J, with 7 bases in between. Germline V gives CDR1 SGHVS, CDR2 FQNEAQ. The CDR3 is 12 residues long. CDR3 loop: CASSLTPDGYTF. Here the CDR3 DNA reads TGTGCCAGCAGCTTAACCCCTGATGGCTACACCTTC.

The V gene is TRBV15, the J gene TRBJ2-2; 7 positions agree with TRBD2. Germline CDR1 and CDR2: LNHNV and YYDKDF (reference sequence). V lost 3 bases and J lost 6; bases outside the gene matches: 4. The CDR3 consists of 14 residues. CDR3 sequence reads: CATSRGGSAGELFF. The CDR3 DNA follows: TGTGCCACCAGCAGGGGAGGGAGCGCCGGGGAGCTGTTTTTT. Full variable domain (missing parts from reference TRBV15 and TRBJ2-2): DAMVIQNPRYQVTQFGKPVTLSCSQTLNHNVMYWYQQKSSQAPKLLFHYYDKDFNNEADTPDNFQSRRPNTSFCFLDIRSPGLGDTAMYLCATSRGGSAGELFFGEGSRLTVL.

The table lists this clone with a few counts. V is TRBV10-1 and J is TRBJ2-7; D might be TRBD1 (7 bases). Germline V lookup: CDR1 WNHNN, CDR2 SYGVQD (reference sequence). The length of the CDR3 is 16 residues. V gave up 6 bases and J gave up 3 bases, with 21 bases separating them. The CDR3 loop is CASRRGTAPSSYEQYF. DNA of the CDR3: TGCGCCAGCAGACGCGGGACAGCACCCTCAAGCTACGAGCAGTACTTC.

The chain links TRBV20-1 to TRBJ2-7; D is unresolved. V lost 3 bases to trimming and J lost 2 bases, with 14 bases between them. The CDR3 runs to 14 residues. Per the germline V gene, CDR1 is DFQATT and CDR2 is SNEGSKA (reference sequence). The CDR3 DNA reads TGCAGTGCTAGTGGAGTCCTGGGAACCTACGAGCAGTACTTC. It yields the protein CSASGVLGTYEQYF.